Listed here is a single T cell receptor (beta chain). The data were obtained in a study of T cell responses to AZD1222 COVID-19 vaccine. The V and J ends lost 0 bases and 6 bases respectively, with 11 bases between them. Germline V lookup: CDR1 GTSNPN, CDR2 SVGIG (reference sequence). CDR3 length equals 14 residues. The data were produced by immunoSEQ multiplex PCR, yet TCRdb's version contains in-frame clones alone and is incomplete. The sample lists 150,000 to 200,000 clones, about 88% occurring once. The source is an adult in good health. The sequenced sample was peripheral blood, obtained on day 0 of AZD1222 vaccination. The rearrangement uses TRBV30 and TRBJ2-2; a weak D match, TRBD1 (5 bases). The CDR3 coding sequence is TGTGCCTGGAGTGTTTTATCAGGGCCCGGGGAGCTGTTTTTT. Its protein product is CAWSVLSGPGELFF. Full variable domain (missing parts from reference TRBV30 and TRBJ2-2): SQTIHQWPATLVQPVGSPLSLECTVEGTSNPNLYWYRQAAGRGLQLLFYSVGIGQISSEVPQNLSASRPQDRQFILSSKKLLLSDSGFYLCAWSVLSGPGELFFGEGSRLTVL.